This TCR beta chain was identified during a study of cytomegalovirus exposure and HLA in healthy donors. Overall study results and limits: Most TCR sequences showed up rarely, but some public TCRs showed up in many donors.

The primer mix had 60 Vbeta and 13 Jbeta primers. Sequencing used immunoSEQ multiplex PCR; TCRdb keeps in-frame clones, though not all of them. The repertoire holds about 160,000 clones, with about four fifths as singletons. The trim removed 0 bases at V and 0 bases at J, leaving 4 bases unmatched. Germline-derived CDR1 and CDR2 are LNHDA and SQIVND (reference sequence). The CDR3 is 16 residues long. Concerning this clone: Antigen: not known.

The chain joins TRBV19 to TRBJ2-7, with TRBD1 identical over 8 bases. The sequence was collected from a woman between 50 and 59 years old in good health and CMV-seronegative. Input material: PBMCs. This chain's CDR3 is CASSIDLGTGSYEQYF. The CDR3 nucleotides read TGTGCCAGTAGTATAGATCTCGGGACAGGCTCCTACGAGCAGTACTTC.